The 25 T cell receptor beta chains in this list originate from one sample, sequenced in a study of shared clonotypes between healthy human individuals (TCRdb year 2020). Libraries came from the immunoSEQ multiplex PCR assay. TCRdb stores this immuneACCESS table with in-frame sequences only. Part of the clones is absent; in the studies checked, under half of the shortfall reflects unresolved V genes, and no reason is known for the rest. The sample has approximately 2.4 million clones on record, more than 90% of them singletons. The ten largest clones add up to around 0.13% of the sample. The sample consisted of naive CD4+ T cells sorted from blood. The cell subset or site label, read with the paper, signifies: CD45RA+ positively selected. All receptors derive from a man in his late teens or twenties in good health.

This chain connects TRBV7-2 to TRBJ2-5; no clear D. V was pared by 1 base and J by 4 bases, with 13 bases between. CDR1 is SGHTA, CDR2 FQGNSA, per germline. The CDR3 has 15 residues. For the CDR3, the DNA is TGTGCCAGCAGCTTAGTGTCCCTTGCAATAGAGACCCAGTACTTC. This sequence encodes CASSLVSLAIETQYF.

This clone was counted once. J is TRBJ1-5 and V is TRBV30, with TRBD1 matching 7 bases. Germline CDR1 GTSNPN, CDR2 SVGIG (reference sequence). The CDR3 spans 13 residues. With 2 bases clipped from V and 6 bases from J, the junction kept 4 bases outside the gene matches. Here the CDR3 reads CAWSQGDVQPQHF. The CDR3 nucleotides are TGTGCCTGGAGTCAGGGGGACGTTCAGCCCCAGCATTTT.

The chain recombines TRBV10-3 with TRBJ2-7; maybe TRBD2 (5 bases). From germline, CDR1 is ENHRY and CDR2 SYGVKD. V lost 10 bases, J lost 3 bases, and 13 bases lay in between. The CDR3 has 12 amino acids. The CDR3 coding sequence is TGTGCCACCGCGTCGGGGAGCTACGAGCAGTACTTC. It is translated as CATASGSYEQYF.

This rearrangement joins TRBV7-9 to TRBJ1-2; tentatively, D is TRBD1 (5 bases). The length of the CDR3 is 13 residues. Looked up from germline, CDR1 is SEHNR and CDR2 is FQNEAQ (reference sequence). V gave up 0 bases and J gave up 8 bases, with 10 bases separating them. CDR3 protein: CASSLAGPGGYTF. CDR3 in DNA: TGTGCCAGCAGCTTAGCGGGGCCTGGAGGCTACACCTTC.

The chain uses TRBV7-8 and TRBJ2-5; 10 bases line up with TRBD2. V lost 5 bases to trimming and J lost 1 base; unmatched junction nucleotides: 7. CDR1 is SGHVS, CDR2 FQNEAQ, per germline. CDR3 length: 16 amino acids. CDR3 in amino acids: CASSLLAGGTQETQYF. CDR3 in DNA: TGTGCCAGCAGCCTTTTAGCGGGGGGAACCCAAGAGACCCAGTACTTC.

V is TRBV2 and J is TRBJ2-7; possibly TRBD1 for D (6 bases). Looked up from germline, CDR1 is SNHLY and CDR2 is FYNNEI. This CDR3 contains 13 residues. Trimming left V 8 bases short and J 0 bases short, with 11 bases between. The CDR3 bases are TGTGCCAGCCGCGGACAGCACTCCTACGAGCAGTACTTC. Residues: CASRGQHSYEQYF.

The rearrangement joins TRBV11-2 to TRBJ1-6, with D uncertain. From germline, CDR1 is SGHAT and CDR2 FQNNGV. Deletions cut 1 base from V and 11 bases from J, with 9 bases between. The CDR3 runs 13 residues. The CDR3 here is CASSLVAYPPLHF. The CDR3 DNA sequence: TGTGCCAGCAGCTTAGTTGCGTATCCACCCCTCCACTTT.

The chain joins TRBV7-2 to TRBJ2-7; either TRBD1 or TRBD2 may fit D (7 bases each). There are 16 residues in the CDR3. V was shortened by 4 bases and J by 3 bases, with 19 bases between the two germline ends. Germline-derived CDR1 and CDR2 are SGHTA and FQGNSA. The CDR3 DNA sequence: TGTGCCAGCAGCTCCAGGGGGGGAGGGAAGAGCTACGAGCAGTACTTC. This sequence encodes CASSSRGGGKSYEQYF.

As regards this clone: Other nucleotide sequences from this sample produce the same CDR3. CDR3 sequence: CASSYSQGGYTF. CDR3 nucleotide sequence: TGTGCCAGCAGTTACTCTCAGGGTGGCTACACCTTC. The chain recombines TRBV6-5 with TRBJ1-2; D perhaps matches TRBD1 (5 bases). CDR1 and CDR2 from the germline V gene are MNHEY and SVGAGI. The CDR3 runs to 12 residues. V was trimmed by 0 bases and J by 7 bases, leaving 6 bases between them.

V usage is TRBV5-1 and J usage is TRBJ1-6, with D perhaps TRBD1 (6 bases). V lost 1 base and J 4 bases, leaving 9 bases between the germline ends. This CDR3 has 15 amino acids. The V gene's germline CDR1 is SGHRS and CDR2 YFSETQ. The CDR3 sequence: CASSLRGAYNSPLHF. CDR3 DNA sequence: TGCGCCAGCAGCTTGCGGGGGGCGTATAATTCACCCCTCCACTTT.

The chain is built from TRBV5-1 and TRBJ2-3; 9 bases map to TRBD2. The CDR3 has 15 amino acids. The germline CDR1 and CDR2 sequences are SGHRS and YFSETQ. J lost 5 bases, V lost 0 bases, and 4 bases had no gene match. Here the CDR3 reads CASSLGLAARDTQYF. The CDR3 coding sequence is TGCGCCAGCAGCTTGGGACTAGCGGCCCGAGATACGCAGTATTTT.

The rearrangement links TRBV6-5 to TRBJ2-3; D is perhaps TRBD1 or TRBD2 (5 bases each). Germline V gene lookup returns CDR1 MNHEY and CDR2 SVGAGI. V lost 6 bases to trimming and J lost 1 base, with 11 bases between them. There are 14 residues in the CDR3. The CDR3 DNA sequence: TGTGCCAGCAGGGGGGAGATTGGCACAGATACGCAGTATTTT. Protein sequence: CASRGEIGTDTQYF.

The chain employs TRBV4-1 and TRBJ1-4; no definite D call. Germline V CDR1 and CDR2: MGHRA, YSYEKL. Trimming pared 0 bases from V and 0 bases from J, leaving 5 bases between. This CDR3 has 15 residues. CDR3 DNA: TGCGCCAGCAGCCAAGATGGTACAACTAATGAAAAACTGTTTTTT. It yields the protein CASSQDGTTNEKLFF.

The chain has TRBV30 and TRBJ1-3; 11 nucleotides match TRBD1. Germline assignment: CDR1 GTSNPN and CDR2 SVGIG (reference sequence). The CDR3 contains 15 residues. V was pared by 2 bases and J by 2 bases, with 2 bases of the junction left unmatched. The CDR3 region has the DNA TGTGCCTGGAGTCGGGGACAGGGGGCTGGAAACACCATATATTTT. The encoded protein is CAWSRGQGAGNTIYF.

This chain joins TRBV4-1 and TRBJ1-4; D unclear. Germline V lookup: CDR1 MGHRA, CDR2 YSYEKL. The CDR3 is made up of 14 amino acids. V lost 1 base and J lost 6, with 9 bases in between. The CDR3 DNA reads TGCGCCAGCAGCCAAGGGGTGAGGGATGAAAAACTGTTTTTT. Translation gives CASSQGVRDEKLFF.

Comment on this clone: Other DNA sequences of this sample code for an identical CDR3. The V call is TRBV5-1, the J call TRBJ2-5; 7 bases map to TRBD1. Germline V gene lookup returns CDR1 SGHRS and CDR2 YFSETQ. The V segment lost 4 bases and the J segment 3 bases; nucleotides outside the gene matches: 6. There are 14 residues in the CDR3. CDR3 nucleotides: TGCGCCAGCAGCGTTGGGACAGTAAAAGAGACCCAGTACTTC. Protein product: CASSVGTVKETQYF.

This chain joins TRBV19 and TRBJ1-1; D ambiguous. Trimming took off 10 bases at V and 6 bases at J, with 21 bases between the two ends. This CDR3 has 14 residues. Germline V gene data show CDR1 as LNHDA and CDR2 as SQIVND (reference sequence). The CDR3 nucleotides are TGTGCCACCGGTCGTAACTTCATGGGAGCTGAAGCTTTCTTT. Translating it yields CATGRNFMGAEAFF.

The chain is built from TRBV9 and TRBJ2-3; a possible D gene is TRBD2 (6 bases). This CDR3 has 14 residues. The V and J ends lost 0 bases and 4 bases respectively, with 9 bases between them. Per the germline V gene, CDR1 is SGDLS and CDR2 is YYNGEE. CDR3 in amino acids: CASSVVASADTQYF. In DNA, the CDR3 is TGTGCCAGCAGCGTAGTAGCTAGCGCAGATACGCAGTATTTT.

The chain carries TRBV29-1 and TRBJ2-3; tentative D call: TRBD2 (5 bases). Germline assignment: CDR1 SQVTM and CDR2 ANQGSEA. The V end was cut by 5 bases, the J end by 0 bases, with 9 bases between. CDR3 length: 13 amino acids. The CDR3 DNA reads TGCAGCGTTCTTAGCGAGAGCACAGATACGCAGTATTTT. This codes for CSVLSESTDTQYF.

Notes on this clone: Within the sample, other DNA sequences also encode this same CDR3. This rearrangement joins TRBV7-2 to TRBJ2-3; D uncertain. In germline, CDR1 is SGHTA, CDR2 FQGNSA. Trimming shortened V by 3 bases and J by 6 bases, and 4 bases separated the two germline ends. CDR3 length: 11 amino acids. The CDR3 is CASSFMDTQYF. DNA of the CDR3: TGTGCCAGCAGCTTTATGGATACGCAGTATTTT.

This chain joins TRBV7-9 and TRBJ2-7, with TRBD1 identical over 9 bases. J lost 6 bases, V lost 5 bases, and 5 bases had no gene match. The V gene's germline CDR1 is SEHNR and CDR2 FQNEAQ (reference sequence). CDR3 length equals 13 residues. CDR3 residues: CASSLGTGPEQYF. CDR3 coding DNA: TGTGCCAGCAGCCTCGGGACAGGGCCCGAGCAGTACTTC.

The rearrangement uses TRBV10-1 and TRBJ2-7; 10 bases match TRBD1. This CDR3 is 15 amino acids long. Unmatched junction bases numbered 7, after V lost 2 bases and J lost 6 bases. Germline CDR1 reads WNHNN; CDR2 reads SYGVQD (reference sequence). The CDR3 sequence: CASSEMTGGGLEQYF. In nucleotides, the CDR3 is TGCGCCAGCAGTGAGATGACAGGGGGCGGTCTCGAGCAGTACTTC.

The chain links TRBV28 to TRBJ2-5; TRBD2 aligns across 8 bases. V lost 6 bases and J lost 4; bases outside the gene matches: 10. The germline V gene has CDR1 MDHEN and CDR2 SYDVKM. The CDR3 spans 15 residues. CDR3 DNA sequence: TGTGCCAGCAGCGGTCCGGGGGGGCCATTAGAGACCCAGTACTTC. This gives the protein CASSGPGGPLETQYF.

This clone appeared a single time. The J gene is TRBJ1-2, the V gene TRBV4-1, with D hard to call. Germline CDR1 is MGHRA and CDR2 is YSYEKL. V was shortened by 0 bases and J by 5 bases, with 10 bases between the two germline ends. The CDR3 has 14 residues. CDR3 residues: CASSQEPPRYGYTF. CDR3 in DNA: TGCGCCAGCAGCCAAGAACCGCCGCGGTATGGCTACACCTTC.

This clone was seen once. This chain uses TRBV7-2 with TRBJ2-5; tentative D call: TRBD1 (5 bases). V was shortened by 3 bases and J by 2 bases, with 13 bases between the two germline ends. Looked up from germline, CDR1 is SGHTA and CDR2 is FQGNSA. This CDR3 contains 15 residues. The CDR3: CASSLWGQGQETQYF. The CDR3 DNA sequence: TGTGCCAGCAGCTTGTGGGGCCAGGGACAAGAGACCCAGTACTTC.